This T cell receptor (beta chain) was recovered during a study of Ad26.COV2.S vaccination and SARS-CoV-2 variants. The CDR3 spans 11 residues. Trimming shortened V by 2 bases and J by 8 bases, and 4 bases separated the two germline ends. Treatment: 15 to 20 received Ad26.COV2.S at low or high dose, single or two shots; 5 received placebo; per-sample allocation not given. The samples date from day 63 after the first vaccine or placebo injection. This clone was found once. The sample holds other DNA sequences that translate to the same CDR3. Data came from immunoSEQ multiplex PCR; TCRdb stores just in-frame clones and leaves some out. The data show about 480,000 clones, roughly 89% seen once.

The gene calls are TRBV12-3 or TRBV12-4 and TRBJ2-1; D is ambiguous. This receptor was obtained from a person aged 18-65 years who received the Ad26.COV2.S COVID-19 vaccine or a placebo. The sample consisted of peripheral blood, taken in a trial of Ad26.COV2.S vaccine versus placebo. The CDR3: CASSLSYEQFF. The DNA of the CDR3 is TGTGCCAGCAGTTTAAGTTATGAGCAGTTCTTC.